This TCR beta chain comes out of a study of blood T cell repertoires in COVID-19. Study context: PBMCs, B-cell-depleted T cells, or T cells were the source of the cDNA or gDNA that made up the material.

Original analysis: Scientists estimated how many nucleated cells there were by amplifying reference gene primers. This table comes from immunoSEQ multiplex PCR, and its TCRdb copy is limited to in-frame clones, with some not included. V, J and clone size reflect that table, while D and trimming were determined from the DNA. Of about 52,000 clones listed, 80% to 95% are singletons. Unmatched junction bases numbered 10, after V lost 5 bases and J lost 4 bases. The V gene's germline CDR1 is MDHEN and CDR2 SYDVKM. CDR3 length: 15 amino acids. The receptor comes from a human donor in a cohort sampled during active COVID-19. The chain has TRBV28 and TRBJ2-7; TRBD1 matches 8 bases. The source material was peripheral blood. This CDR3 is CASSGWGQARYEQYF. CDR3 sequence (DNA): TGTGCCAGCAGTGGATGGGGACAGGCTAGGTACGAGCAGTACTTC.